Included here is one T cell receptor (beta chain) sequence, with context. This clonotype was picked up a small number of times. Its recognized antigen is unknown. The record has no base qualities; no much larger clone is one base away. The germline V and J ends show losses of 10 bases and 1 base respectively, and no gene match explains 7 bases of the junction. The cysteine opens and the phenylalanine closes a CDR3 of 13 amino acids. Just the 39-base CDR3 DNA is kept, in frame starting at base 1. Sequences ENHRY (CDR1) and SYGVKD (CDR2) are obtained from the germline V gene. The data derive from a study of T cell repertoires in cytomegalovirus infection (dated by TCRdb to between 2018 and 2021). About the study as a whole: The HLA type of each donor mattered for the analysis, because public TCR beta signatures pointed to carriage of CMV infection along with the matching HLA type.

Sequencing was performed on an Illumina HiSeq 1500. Through fastp at Q25 and MiXCR, TCRdb rebuilt clones from the public reads, retaining in-frame beta chains. Rows with a matching CDR3 protein are joined into one entry that keeps the most common DNA and genes. The sample records 150,000 to 200,000 distinct CDR3 sequences, 28% of which are singletons. The ten largest make up 31% of the sample. Study-wide findings and limitations: The ex vivo response was dominated by HLA-C-restricted CMV-specific TCR beta clonotypes, which also provided the single most frequent clonotype in two of eight donors. Carriers of CMV infection plus the relevant HLA type were discriminated by the cumulative frequency of public TCR beta family members in the study cohort and in an independent approximately 360-donor cohort.

This sequence originates from a human donor in good health (CMV status not recorded). Some clones in this sample may be carry-over from other donors' samples. The V and J genes are TRBV10-3 and TRBJ2-7; 7 bases in the junction line up with TRBD1. Material: PBMCs. For the CDR3, the sequence is CATAGTASYEQYF. The DNA is as follows: TGTGCCACCGCCGGGACAGCGTCCTACGAGCAGTACTTC.